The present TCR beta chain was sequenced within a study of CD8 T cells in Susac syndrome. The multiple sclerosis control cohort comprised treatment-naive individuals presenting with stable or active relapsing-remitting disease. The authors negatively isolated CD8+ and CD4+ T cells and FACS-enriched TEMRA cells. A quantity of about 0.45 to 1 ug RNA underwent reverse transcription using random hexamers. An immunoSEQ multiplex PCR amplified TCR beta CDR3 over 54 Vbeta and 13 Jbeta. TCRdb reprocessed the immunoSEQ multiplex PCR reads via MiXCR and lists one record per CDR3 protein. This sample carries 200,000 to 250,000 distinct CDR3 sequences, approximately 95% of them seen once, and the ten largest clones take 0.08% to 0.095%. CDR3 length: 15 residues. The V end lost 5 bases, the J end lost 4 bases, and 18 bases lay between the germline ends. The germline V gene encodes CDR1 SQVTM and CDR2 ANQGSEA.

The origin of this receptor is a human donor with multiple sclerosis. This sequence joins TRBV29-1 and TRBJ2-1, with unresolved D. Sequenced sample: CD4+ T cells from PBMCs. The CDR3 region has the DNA TGCAGCGTTCTTTCCGGCGGAGAAAGTTACAATGAGCAGTTCTTC. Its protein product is CSVLSGGESYNEQFF.